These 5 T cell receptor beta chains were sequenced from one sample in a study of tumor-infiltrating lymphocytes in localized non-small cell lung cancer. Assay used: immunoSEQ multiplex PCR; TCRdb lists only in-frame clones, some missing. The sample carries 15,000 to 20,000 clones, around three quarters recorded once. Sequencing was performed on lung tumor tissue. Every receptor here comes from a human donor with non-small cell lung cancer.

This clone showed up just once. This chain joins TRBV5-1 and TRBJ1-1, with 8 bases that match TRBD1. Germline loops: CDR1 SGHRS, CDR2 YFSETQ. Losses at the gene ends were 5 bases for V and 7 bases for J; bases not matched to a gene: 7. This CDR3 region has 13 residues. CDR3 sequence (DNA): TGCGCCAGCAGTCGGGACAGGTTAGGTGAAGCTTTCTTT. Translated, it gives CASSRDRLGEAFF.

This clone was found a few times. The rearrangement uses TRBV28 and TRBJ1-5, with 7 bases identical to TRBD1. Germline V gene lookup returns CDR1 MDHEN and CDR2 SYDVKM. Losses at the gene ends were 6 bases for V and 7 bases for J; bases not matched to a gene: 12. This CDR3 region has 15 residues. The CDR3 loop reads CASRDSRDSWQPQHF. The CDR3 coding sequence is TGTGCCAGCAGAGATAGCCGGGACAGTTGGCAGCCCCAGCATTTT.

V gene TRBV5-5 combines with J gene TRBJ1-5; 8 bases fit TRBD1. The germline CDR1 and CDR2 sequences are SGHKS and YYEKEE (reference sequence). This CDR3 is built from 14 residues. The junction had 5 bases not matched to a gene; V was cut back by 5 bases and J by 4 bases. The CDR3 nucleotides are TGTGCCAGCAGTCCGACAGGGGCAAATCAGCCCCAGCATTTT. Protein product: CASSPTGANQPQHF.

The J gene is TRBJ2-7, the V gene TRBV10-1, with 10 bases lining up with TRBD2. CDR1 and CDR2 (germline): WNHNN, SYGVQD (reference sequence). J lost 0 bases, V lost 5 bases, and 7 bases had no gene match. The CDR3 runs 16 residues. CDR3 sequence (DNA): TGCGCCAGCAGTTCCGGACTAGCGGACAGCTCCTACGAGCAGTACTTC. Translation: CASSSGLADSSYEQYF.

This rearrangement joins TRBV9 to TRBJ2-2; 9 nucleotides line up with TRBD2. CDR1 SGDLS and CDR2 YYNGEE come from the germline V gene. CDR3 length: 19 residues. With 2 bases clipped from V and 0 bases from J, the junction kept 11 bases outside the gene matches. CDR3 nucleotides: TGTGCCAGCAGCGTGGGGGGAGTAGCGGGAGAATCGAACACCGGGGAGCTGTTTTTT. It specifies CASSVGGVAGESNTGELFF.